The rows below give T cell receptor beta chains drawn from one sample of a study of graft-versus-host responses after intestinal transplantation. Assay used: immunoSEQ multiplex PCR; TCRdb lists only in-frame clones, some missing. The sample includes 95,000 to 130,000 clones, 90% of them seen just once. Their antigen targets remain unknown. The sequencing used unstimulated CD4+ T cells sorted from spleen or lymph node cells, collected before intestinal transplant. These receptors were taken from a human donor who received an intestinal transplant. Both conserved end residues are part of each CDR3. D genes are given only for firm matches. Expanded clones are given a class, and other clones once, few, many or no size at all.

TRBD1	TRBV6-4	TRBJ1-1	-	TGTGCCAGCAGTGCCATGGGGACAGCCACTGAAGCTTTCTTT	CASSAMGTATEAFF
-	TRBV5-4	TRBJ2-3	-	TGTGCCAGCCGAGAAGGCGCAGCGGGCACAGATACGCAGTATTTT	CASREGAAGTDTQYF
TRBD1	TRBV5-5	TRBJ2-7	-	TGTGCCAGCAGCTTGGCGGACAGGGCGACCTACGAGCAGTACTTC	CASSLADRATYEQYF
-	TRBV5-1	TRBJ2-6	-	TGCGCCAGCAGCTCAGGACACTCTGGGGCCAACGTCCTGACTTTC	CASSSGHSGANVLTF
TRBD1	TRBV11-2	TRBJ2-7	-	TGTGCCAGCAGACCGATAACAGGGGCGATCTCCTACGAGCAGTACTTC	CASRPITGAISYEQYF
-	TRBV5-1	TRBJ2-1	-	TGCGCCAGCAGCTTCCAAACTAGTTACTCCTACAATGAGCAGTTCTTC	CASSFQTSYSYNEQFF
TRBD1	TRBV5-6	TRBJ1-2	-	TGTGCCAGCAGCTTGGGCCGGGACAGACTCTATGGCTACACCTTC	CASSLGRDRLYGYTF
TRBD2	TRBV10-2	TRBJ2-5	once	TGCGCCAGCAGTGAGTCCTGGACTAGCGGGAGGGCCCGAGCGGTTCAAGGTGTAGAGACCCAGTACTTC	CASSESWTSGRARAVQGVETQYF
TRBD1	TRBV18	TRBJ1-4	-	TGTGCCAGCTCACCTTATGGGACAGGGAATGTGTTTTTT	CASSPYGTGNVFF
TRBD2	TRBV9	TRBJ2-3	-	TGTGCCAGCAGCCAAGGCCTCATTCAACAACTAGCGGATACCCCAGATACGCAGTATTTT	CASSQGLIQQLADTPDTQYF
-	TRBV28	TRBJ2-7	-	TGTGCCAGCTTCGGGATGGGCGAGCAGTACTTC	CASFGMGEQYF
TRBD2	TRBV6-5	TRBJ2-1	-	TGTGCCAGCAGTTATCTCGGGACGGGAGGGCTCCATGAGCAGTTCTTC	CASSYLGTGGLHEQFF
-	TRBV2	TRBJ2-3	-	TGTGCCAGCAGTACCACTTTGAAGTCAGATACGCAGTATTTT	CASSTTLKSDTQYF
TRBD2	TRBV5-1	TRBJ2-1	-	TGCGCCAGCAGCTTGACGTCGGGAGGGCCGGTCAATGAGCAGTTCTTC	CASSLTSGGPVNEQFF
-	TRBV5-1	TRBJ2-1	-	TGCGCCAGCAGCTCAAGGATGGGCGATGAGCAGTTCTTC	CASSSRMGDEQFF
-	TRBV5-4	TRBJ1-4	-	TGTGCCAGCAGCTTCCCACCCCAGGGAGGAAAACTGTTTTTT	CASSFPPQGGKLFF
-	TRBV6-5	TRBJ1-6	-	TGTGCCAGCAGTTACTCCTTGGGCCTTAATTCACCCCTCCACTTT	CASSYSLGLNSPLHF
-	TRBV2	TRBJ1-2	-	TGTGCCAGCGCGCGGGTGGGTAACTATGGCTACACCTTC	CASARVGNYGYTF
-	TRBV7-2	TRBJ2-1	once	TGTGCCAGCAGCGTTTTCATAGGAGGGAATGAGCAGTTCTTC	CASSVFIGGNEQFF
TRBD1	TRBV15	TRBJ2-5	-	TGTGCCACCAGCACCGACAGGGGGTTCGGAGAGACCCAGTACTTC	CATSTDRGFGETQYF
TRBD1	TRBV5-8	TRBJ2-7	-	TGTGCCAGCAGCGGCCCGGGACAGGGGGCGAACGAGCAGTACTTC	CASSGPGQGANEQYF
TRBD2	TRBV11-2	TRBJ2-2	-	TGTGCCAGCAGCTTACTAGCGGGGATGACTTTCACGAACACCGGGGAGCTGTTTTTT	CASSLLAGMTFTNTGELFF
-	TRBV30	TRBJ2-7	-	TGTGCCTGGAGTAAGCAGGATCTCTACGAGCAGTACTTC	CAWSKQDLYEQYF
TRBD1	TRBV7-2	TRBJ2-7	-	TGTGCCAGCAAGCGGACAGGCCCCTACGAGCAGTACTTC	CASKRTGPYEQYF
-	TRBV10-3	TRBJ1-2	-	TGTGCCATCAGTGAGTTTCTACACCGGGACACCTATGGCTACACCTTC	CAISEFLHRDTYGYTF
TRBD1	TRBV11-2	TRBJ1-2	-	TGTGCCACACAAAACAAGGACAGGCCCTACACCTTC	CATQNKDRPYTF
TRBD1	TRBV5-1	TRBJ2-7	-	TGCGCCAGCAGCTCGAGGCCGGGACAGGTGAGGAACGAGCAGTACTTC	CASSSRPGQVRNEQYF
-	TRBV2	TRBJ2-5	-	TGTGCCAGCAGTGAAGGGGCAGGGCGAAGGTACTTC	CASSEGAGRRYF
-	TRBV12-2	TRBJ2-3	-	TGTGCAAGTCGCTTAAGAGGTGAGGTAGCCTCAGATACGCAGTATTTT	CASRLRGEVASDTQYF
-	TRBV5-4	TRBJ1-1	once	TGTGCCAGCAGCTTGGACAGGGCGAACACTGAAGCTTTCTTT	CASSLDRANTEAFF
TRBD1	TRBV2	TRBJ1-5	-	TGTGCCAGCAGTGAGGGACAGGGATTCAGTCAGCCCCAGCATTTT	CASSEGQGFSQPQHF
-	TRBV6-5	TRBJ2-5	-	TGTGCCAGCATGGAGGTTACGGGCCGTGGTGAGACCCAGTACTTC	CASMEVTGRGETQYF
-	TRBV5-1	TRBJ2-7	-	TGCGCCAGCAGCTTTCAGAAGGGGTACGAGCAGTACTTC	CASSFQKGYEQYF
-	TRBV7-2	TRBJ1-1	-	TGTGCCAGCAGCCAATACTCTGGGCTGACGAACACTGAAGCTTTCTTT	CASSQYSGLTNTEAFF
TRBD2	TRBV10-3	TRBJ2-1	-	TGTGCCATCAGTGACTGGGCTAGCGGGGCCAAGAATGAGCAGTTCTTC	CAISDWASGAKNEQFF
-	TRBV15	TRBJ1-3	-	TGTGCCACCAGCAGAGACCTCTCCGGAAACACCATATATTTT	CATSRDLSGNTIYF
-	TRBV25-1	TRBJ1-4	-	TGTGCCAGCAGTGAACACAGCATCTCATTTAATGAAAAACTGTTTTTT	CASSEHSISFNEKLFF
-	TRBV6-5	TRBJ2-7	-	TGTGCCAGCAGTCGCGGACTACGAACCTCGGGCGAGCAGTACTTC	CASSRGLRTSGEQYF
-	TRBV7-2	TRBJ1-1	-	TGTGCCAGCAGCTTATCCGACAGGAACACTGAAGCTTTCTTT	CASSLSDRNTEAFF
-	TRBV19	TRBJ1-2	-	TGTGCCAGTAGTAAGGGGACACTCTATGGCTACACCTTC	CASSKGTLYGYTF
-	TRBV10-2	TRBJ2-1	-	TGCGCCAGCAAAAGAGGAAGTTACAATGAGCAGTTCTTC	CASKRGSYNEQFF
TRBD2	TRBV7-3	TRBJ2-1	-	TGTGCCAGCAGCTTATCGGGACTAGCGGGGTCCATCTACAATGAGCAGTTCTTC	CASSLSGLAGSIYNEQFF
-	TRBV28	TRBJ1-1	-	TGTGCCAGCAGTACCAGGGGTTACACTGAAGCTTTCTTT	CASSTRGYTEAFF
-	TRBV2	TRBJ2-3	-	TGTGCCAGTAACAGGGGGAGGGTGTCAGATACGCAGTATTTT	CASNRGRVSDTQYF
-	TRBV6-1	TRBJ1-2	-	TGTGCCAGCAGTGACTCGGCAGGCTATGGCTACACCTTC	CASSDSAGYGYTF
-	TRBV18	TRBJ2-2	-	TGTGCCAGCTCAGTGATGGCGCGGGCAAACACCGGGGAGCTGTTTTTT	CASSVMARANTGELFF